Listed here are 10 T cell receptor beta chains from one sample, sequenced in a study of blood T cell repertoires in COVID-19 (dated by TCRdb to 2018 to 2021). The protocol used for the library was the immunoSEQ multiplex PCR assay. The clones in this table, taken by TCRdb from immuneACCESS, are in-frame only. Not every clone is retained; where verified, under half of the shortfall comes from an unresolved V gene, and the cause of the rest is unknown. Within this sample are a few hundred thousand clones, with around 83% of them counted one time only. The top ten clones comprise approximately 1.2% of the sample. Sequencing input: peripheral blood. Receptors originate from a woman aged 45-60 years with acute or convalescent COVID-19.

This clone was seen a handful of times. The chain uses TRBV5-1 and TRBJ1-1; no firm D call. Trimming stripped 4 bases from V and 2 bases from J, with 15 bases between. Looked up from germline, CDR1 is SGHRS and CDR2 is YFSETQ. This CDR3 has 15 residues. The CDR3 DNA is TGCGCCAGCAGCCCCCCGCCGGAGGGCAACACTGAAGCTTTCTTT. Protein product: CASSPPPEGNTEAFF.

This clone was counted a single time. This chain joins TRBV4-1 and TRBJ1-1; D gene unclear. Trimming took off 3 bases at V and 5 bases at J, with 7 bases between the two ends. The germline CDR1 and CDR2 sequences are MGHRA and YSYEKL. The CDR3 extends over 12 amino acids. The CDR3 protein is CASSHSRTEAFF. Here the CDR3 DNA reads TGCGCCAGCAGCCACTCGCGGACTGAAGCTTTCTTT.

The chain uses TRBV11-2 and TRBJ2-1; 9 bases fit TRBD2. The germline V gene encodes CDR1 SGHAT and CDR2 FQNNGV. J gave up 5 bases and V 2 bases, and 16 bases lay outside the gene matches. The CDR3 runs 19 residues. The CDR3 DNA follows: TGTGCCAGCAGCTTATCCCCGCTCGGAGGCGGGAGGGCAGACAATGAGCAGTTCTTC. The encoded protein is CASSLSPLGGGRADNEQFF.

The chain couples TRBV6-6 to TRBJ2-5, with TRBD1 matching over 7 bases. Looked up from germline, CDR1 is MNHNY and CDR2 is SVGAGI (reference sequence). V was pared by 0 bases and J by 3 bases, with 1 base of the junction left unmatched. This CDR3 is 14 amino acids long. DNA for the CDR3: TGTGCCAGCAGTTACTCAGGGACAGAAGAGACCCAGTACTTC. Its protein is CASSYSGTEETQYF.

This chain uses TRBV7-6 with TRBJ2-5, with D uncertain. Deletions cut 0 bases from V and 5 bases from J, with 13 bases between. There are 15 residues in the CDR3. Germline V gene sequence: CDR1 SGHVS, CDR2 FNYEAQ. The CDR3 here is CASSLAPAVEETQYF. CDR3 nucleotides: TGTGCCAGCAGCTTAGCCCCCGCCGTTGAGGAGACCCAGTACTTC.

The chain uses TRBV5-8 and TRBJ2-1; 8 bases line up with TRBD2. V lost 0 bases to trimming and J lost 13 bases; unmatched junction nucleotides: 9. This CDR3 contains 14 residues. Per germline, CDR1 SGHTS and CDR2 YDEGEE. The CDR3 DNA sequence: TGTGCCAGCAGCTTGGGACTAGCGAGGCCCCTACAGTTCTTC. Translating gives CASSLGLARPLQFF.

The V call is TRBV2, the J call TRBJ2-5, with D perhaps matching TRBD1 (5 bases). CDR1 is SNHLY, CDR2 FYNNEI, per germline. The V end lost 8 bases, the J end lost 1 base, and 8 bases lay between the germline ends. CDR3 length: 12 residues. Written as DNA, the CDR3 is TGTGCCAGCCGACAGATCCAAGAGACCCAGTACTTC. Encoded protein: CASRQIQETQYF.

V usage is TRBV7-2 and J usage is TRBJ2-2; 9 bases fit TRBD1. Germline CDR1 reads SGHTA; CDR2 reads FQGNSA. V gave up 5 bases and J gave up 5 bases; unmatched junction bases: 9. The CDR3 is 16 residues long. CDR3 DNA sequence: TGTGCCAGCAGCGGATGGACAGGGGCTGGAACCGGGGAGCTGTTTTTT. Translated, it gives CASSGWTGAGTGELFF.

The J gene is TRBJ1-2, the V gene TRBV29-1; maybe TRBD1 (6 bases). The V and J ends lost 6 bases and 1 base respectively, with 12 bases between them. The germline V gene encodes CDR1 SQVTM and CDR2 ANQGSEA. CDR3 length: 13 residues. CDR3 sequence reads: CSVEQGLNYGYTF. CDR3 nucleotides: TGCAGCGTGGAGCAGGGGCTTAACTATGGCTACACCTTC.

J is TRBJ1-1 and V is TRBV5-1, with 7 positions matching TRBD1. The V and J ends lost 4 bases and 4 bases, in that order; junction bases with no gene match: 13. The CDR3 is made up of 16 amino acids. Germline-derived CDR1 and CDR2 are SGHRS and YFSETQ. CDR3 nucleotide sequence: TGCGCCAGCAGCCCGACGACAGGGATGGGGGGCACTGAAGCTTTCTTT. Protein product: CASSPTTGMGGTEAFF.